This paragraph reports one T cell receptor beta chain. The data derive from a study of blood T cell repertoires in COVID-19. Sequencing was performed with immunoSEQ multiplex PCR; in TCRdb, only in-frame clones are kept and a portion is missing. This table holds 250,000 to 300,000 clones, around 89% found once. The V gene lost 5 bases and the J gene lost 2 bases, with 16 bases spanning the gap. CDR1 and CDR2 (germline): SGHNT, YYREEE (reference sequence). This CDR3 is 15 amino acids long. The chain couples TRBV5-4 to TRBJ1-1; possibly TRBD1 for D (6 bases). This sequence originates from a woman under 40 who had recovered from COVID-19. Source material: peripheral blood. This CDR3 is CASSTDGGRNTEAFF. The CDR3 bases are TGTGCCAGCAGTACGGATGGGGGCAGAAACACTGAAGCTTTCTTT.